The entry below gives a single T cell receptor beta chain sequence along with its context. Both 60 Vbeta primers and 13 Jbeta primers went into the PCR. Profiling relied on immunoSEQ multiplex PCR, and the TCRdb table lists in-frame clones only, not all of them. Here the sample spans approximately 6,800 clones, roughly half being singletons. This sample stems from a study of cytomegalovirus exposure and HLA in healthy donors. Germline V gene data show CDR1 as SQVTM and CDR2 as ANQGSEA. This CDR3 region has 13 residues. V was cut by 6 bases and J by 4 bases, with 12 bases left in between. The clonotype originates from a man aged 25-45 years in good health and CMV-seropositive. Sample: PBMCs. The rearrangement uses TRBV29-1 and TRBJ2-2; a weak D match, TRBD1 (5 bases). The CDR3 reads CSVRDGATGELFF. The CDR3, as DNA: TGCAGCGTCCGAGATGGGGCCACCGGGGAGCTGTTTTTT.